This T cell receptor beta chain was recorded in a study of T cell responses to AZD1222 COVID-19 vaccine. As for the study in general: Whether given at about 4 or about 12 weeks, second doses were pooled. The study's findings and limits: Most donors were white British and more were female, and clonal diversity was possibly underestimated. Vaccine-associated CD4 TCRs ranged over spike, dominating at 160-218 and 743-854.

Notes on this clone: Its antigen remains unknown. Other DNA sequences in the same sample also yield this CDR3.

Repertoires were generated with immunoSEQ multiplex PCR, while TCRdb's copy carries only in-frame clones and drops some. The sample has about 100,000 clones, approximately 87% seen once; the top ten hold about 3%. Trimming left V 0 bases short and J 0 bases short, with 9 bases between. Germline V lookup: CDR1 LNHNV, CDR2 YYDKDF (reference sequence). There are 16 residues in the CDR3. The source is an adult in good health. The chain joins TRBV15 to TRBJ1-3; the D gene is possibly TRBD1 (6 bases). This material consisted of peripheral blood, taken on day 0 of AZD1222 vaccination. The CDR3 loop is CATSRDRGASGNTIYF. For the CDR3, the DNA is TGTGCCACCAGCAGAGATCGGGGGGCCTCTGGAAACACCATATATTTT.